This TCR beta chain was found in a study of OX40 agonist ivuxolimab in advanced cancers. Study as a whole: Ivuxolimab is a fully human IgG2 antibody that activates OX40 (CD134).

Profiled with immunoSEQ multiplex PCR; TCRdb holds only in-frame clones, not every one. The sample holds roughly 32,000 clones, 81% seen once. Concerning this clone: Its antigen is as yet unknown.

CDR3 size: 15 residues. V lost 3 bases, J lost 4 bases, and 14 bases lay in between. Germline V lookup: CDR1 SGHRS, CDR2 YFSETQ. General study findings and limits: On average, CD8+ T cells showed a greater number of expanded clones than CD4+.

The input for sequencing was CD4+ or CD8+ T cells sorted from blood, taken in a trial of the OX40 agonist ivuxolimab. The chain is built from TRBV5-1 and TRBJ2-1, with D hard to call. This sequence originates from an adult with an advanced solid tumor such as melanoma, head and neck, liver or kidney cancer. CDR3 residues: CASSWSGGVYNEQFF. The CDR3 bases are TGCGCCAGCAGCTGGTCGGGCGGTGTTTACAATGAGCAGTTCTTC.